The 20 T cell receptor beta chains below were found in one sample sequenced in a study of graft-versus-host responses after intestinal transplantation. Assay used: immunoSEQ multiplex PCR; TCRdb lists only in-frame clones, some missing. This sample has about 25,000 clones, with approximately 94% found just once. The sample was PBMCs, taken 156 days after intestinal transplant. All receptors derive from a human patient who received an intestinal transplant, so some T cells may come from the graft donor.

The genes are TRBV6-5 and TRBJ2-7, with 7 bases aligning to TRBD1. V trimming: 8 bases; J trimming: 0 bases; junction bases outside the gene matches: 7. The CDR3 is made up of 14 amino acids. Germline V gene lookup returns CDR1 MNHEY and CDR2 SVGAGI. The CDR3 is CASAIDRVSYEQYF. CDR3 in DNA: TGTGCCAGCGCGATTGACAGGGTCTCCTACGAGCAGTACTTC.

The V and J genes are TRBV28 and TRBJ1-4; D is unclear. CDR1 is MDHEN, CDR2 SYDVKM, per germline. The CDR3 contains 16 residues. The V end lost 3 bases, the J end lost 4 bases, and 15 bases lay between the germline ends. For the CDR3, the DNA is TGTGCCAGCAGTTTCAGCCGGGCTGGGGTTAATGAAAAACTGTTTTTT. Protein product: CASSFSRAGVNEKLFF.

The chain carries TRBV14 and TRBJ2-2; TRBD1 aligns across 10 bases. The CDR3 sequence is 17 residues long. CDR1 is SGHDN, CDR2 FVKESK, per germline. Losses at the gene ends were 5 bases for V and 6 bases for J; bases not matched to a gene: 12. CDR3 loop: CASSATFIGQGAGELFF. The CDR3 nucleotides are TGTGCCAGCAGCGCCACGTTCATAGGACAGGGGGCCGGGGAGCTGTTTTTT.

This clone was observed once. This rearrangement joins TRBV6-6 to TRBJ2-7, with D perhaps given as TRBD1 or TRBD2 (5 bases each). CDR3 length: 14 amino acids. V lost 2 bases to trimming and J lost 4 bases, with 12 bases between them. CDR1 is MNHNY, CDR2 SVGAGI, per germline (reference sequence). Written as DNA, the CDR3 is TGTGCCAGCAGTTACATGGGGGTATCGTACGAGCAGTACTTC. Translating gives CASSYMGVSYEQYF.

The chain combines TRBV29-1 with TRBJ2-7, with D tentatively TRBD1 or TRBD2 (6 bases each). Trimming left V 7 bases short and J 0 bases short, with 13 bases between. Germline CDR1 SQVTM, CDR2 ANQGSEA. The CDR3 has 13 amino acids. CDR3 protein: CSAGDLRSYEQYF. The CDR3 region has the DNA TGCAGCGCAGGGGACTTGCGCTCCTACGAGCAGTACTTC.

The genes are TRBV6-5 and TRBJ2-7, with D perhaps matching TRBD1 or TRBD2 (7 bases each). The CDR3 runs 14 residues. With 4 bases removed from V and 5 bases from J, the gap between germline ends came to 15 bases. Germline loops: CDR1 MNHEY, CDR2 SVGAGI. As DNA, the CDR3 is TGTGCCAGCAGTTCCTTACAGGGGAGGGACGAGCAGTACTTC. This codes for CASSSLQGRDEQYF.

This chain uses TRBV18 with TRBJ1-5; 10 nucleotides line up with TRBD1. In germline, CDR1 is KGHSH, CDR2 LQKENI. Trimming at V came to 2 bases and at J to 1 base, leaving 2 bases not matched to a gene. This CDR3 is built from 16 residues. CDR3 sequence reads: CASSPRQGASNQPQHF. CDR3 in DNA: TGTGCCAGCTCACCAAGACAGGGGGCAAGCAATCAGCCCCAGCATTTT.

The chain has TRBV28 and TRBJ2-5, with a possible D match to TRBD1 (5 bases). The germline V gene encodes CDR1 MDHEN and CDR2 SYDVKM. V was cut by 6 bases and J by 0 bases, with 11 bases left in between. The CDR3 is 14 residues long. CDR3 sequence: CASRGPMYQETQYF. Written as DNA, the CDR3 is TGTGCCAGCAGGGGGCCTATGTACCAAGAGACCCAGTACTTC.

The chain uses TRBV9 and TRBJ2-3; the match to TRBD2 covers 14 bases. With 0 bases clipped from V and 6 bases from J, the junction kept 6 bases outside the gene matches. Germline CDR1 SGDLS, CDR2 YYNGEE. The CDR3 spans 17 residues. CDR3 sequence (DNA): TGTGCCAGCAGCGTAGAGGGGGGACTAGCGGGAGTCGATACGCAGTATTTT. Its protein product is CASSVEGGLAGVDTQYF.

The chain is built from TRBV30 and TRBJ2-7, with 7 bases lining up with TRBD1. Germline CDR1 and CDR2: GTSNPN and SVGIG (reference sequence). Trimming at V came to 5 bases and at J to 2 bases, leaving 9 bases not matched to a gene. This CDR3 is built from 14 residues. This CDR3 is CAWHPGQPAYEQYF. The CDR3 bases are TGTGCCTGGCACCCGGGACAGCCGGCCTACGAGCAGTACTTC.

The rearrangement links TRBV7-9 to TRBJ2-2; D ambiguous. Trimming cost V 4 bases and J 5 bases, with 11 bases left between them. The CDR3 runs to 14 residues. In germline, CDR1 is SEHNR, CDR2 FQNEAQ (reference sequence). The CDR3 reads CASSSGVGTGELFF. DNA for the CDR3: TGTGCCAGCAGCTCTGGGGTCGGAACCGGGGAGCTGTTTTTT.

This chain uses TRBV5-4 with TRBJ2-3; no firm D call. The V gene lost 2 bases and the J gene lost 1 base, with 2 bases spanning the gap. The CDR3 runs to 12 residues. The germline V gene has CDR1 SGHNT and CDR2 YYREEE (reference sequence). The CDR3 sequence: CASSFGTDTQYF. The DNA of the CDR3 is TGTGCCAGCAGCTTTGGCACAGATACGCAGTATTTT.

Concerning this clone: It is likely a read error, because the conserved phenylalanine at the end of the CDR3 is missing. The rearrangement links TRBV5-8 to TRBJ1-6; 9 nucleotides agree with TRBD1. The CDR3 is 19 amino acids. V shed 4 bases and J 0 bases; nucleotides not matched to a gene: 11. The germline CDR1 and CDR2 sequences are SGHTS and YDEGEE. The CDR3 region is CASSRGQGPFSSYNSPLHL. CDR3 DNA: TGTGCCAGCAGCCGGGGACAGGGACCTTTCAGCTCCTATAATTCACCCCTCCACCTT.

V and J are TRBV19 and TRBJ1-5; D gene uncertain. This CDR3 is built from 12 residues. Germline V gene lookup returns CDR1 LNHDA and CDR2 SQIVND (reference sequence). Trimming took 5 bases from V and 6 from J, leaving 8 bases between them. CDR3 coding DNA: TGTGCCAGTAGTCTCCCCCCTCAGCCCCAGCATTTT. Amino acids: CASSLPPQPQHF.

This rearrangement joins TRBV5-6 to TRBJ1-2; 7 bases align to TRBD1. V shed 4 bases, J shed 5 bases, and the junction held 8 bases outside the gene matches. CDR3 length: 14 amino acids. In germline, CDR1 is SGHDT, CDR2 YYEEEE. The CDR3 DNA sequence: TGTGCCAGCAGCAAGACAGGGAAGGGGTATGGCTACACCTTC. Encoded protein: CASSKTGKGYGYTF.

The genes are TRBV19 and TRBJ1-5, with a weak D call TRBD1 (6 bases). V lost 3 bases, J lost 7 bases, and 16 bases lay in between. This CDR3 comprises 15 residues. Germline CDR1 reads LNHDA; CDR2 reads SQIVND (reference sequence). CDR3 nucleotide sequence: TGTGCCAGTAGTATTATGCGGGGGGCAGGACAGCCCCAGCATTTT. As protein: CASSIMRGAGQPQHF.

The chain recombines TRBV28 with TRBJ2-5, with TRBD2 matching 14 bases. The CDR3 contains 16 residues. Trimming removed 4 bases from V and 5 bases from J; junction bases left unmatched: 6. Germline V gene sequence: CDR1 MDHEN, CDR2 SYDVKM. CDR3 in amino acids: CASSSGLAGEWETQYF. CDR3 DNA sequence: TGTGCCAGCAGTTCGGGACTAGCGGGAGAGTGGGAGACCCAGTACTTC.

This sequence joins TRBV5-4 and TRBJ2-7; D might be TRBD1 (6 bases). Germline values: CDR1 SGHNT, CDR2 YYREEE (reference sequence). The CDR3 sequence is 13 residues long. Trimming stripped 4 bases from V and 2 bases from J, with 10 bases between. The CDR3 nucleotides read TGTGCCAGCAGCGCCGGGACACCCTACGAGCAGTACTTC. This translates into CASSAGTPYEQYF. The full variable domain, with the rest looked up from reference TRBV5-4 and TRBJ2-7, is ETGVTQSPTHLIKTRGQQVTLRCSSQSGHNTVSWYQQALGQGPQFIFQYYREEENGRGNFPPRFSGLQFPNYSSELNVNALELDDSALYLCASSAGTPYEQYFGPGTRLTVT.

The chain combines TRBV7-6 with TRBJ2-5, with D maybe TRBD1 (6 bases). V lost 4 bases, J lost 5 bases, and 20 bases lay in between. The CDR3 runs 16 residues. Germline-derived CDR1 and CDR2 are SGHVS and FNYEAQ. The CDR3 here is CASSYRRDTRVETQYF. The CDR3 region has the DNA TGTGCCAGCAGCTACCGACGGGACACCCGCGTTGAGACCCAGTACTTC. Full variable domain (outside the CDR3, taken from reference TRBV7-6 and TRBJ2-5): GAGVSQSPRYKVTKRGQDVALRCDPISGHVSLYWYRQALGQGPEFLTYFNYEAQQDKSGLPNDRFSAERPEGSISTLTIQRTEQRDSAMYRCASSYRRDTRVETQYFGPGTRLLVL.

The V and J genes are TRBV5-1 and TRBJ2-3; no definite D call. This CDR3 contains 15 residues. The germline V gene has CDR1 SGHRS and CDR2 YFSETQ. The V end was cut by 9 bases, the J end by 1 base, with 18 bases between. The CDR3 DNA sequence: TGCGCCAACCCAAAACGGAGAAGGGGCACAGATACGCAGTATTTT. As protein: CANPKRRRGTDTQYF.